What follows is one T cell receptor (beta chain) and its context. The antigen is undetermined. Profiled with immunoSEQ multiplex PCR; TCRdb holds only in-frame clones, not every one. Of some 15,000 clones detected, under 75% appear once; the ten largest clones hold approximately 53%. The data are from a study of radiotherapy plus CTLA-4 blockade in lung cancer. Study-level background: There were objective responses in roughly 18% of patients, and 31% had disease control. Study-level points and caveats: Response, reportedly, was best predicted by interferon-beta along with early blood T cell clone dynamics. TCR clones of tumor origin grew in blood after radiotherapy plus ipilimumab.

This CDR3 region has 16 residues. The germline V gene encodes CDR1 SGDLS and CDR2 YYNGEE. V lost 0 bases and J lost 2; bases outside the gene matches: 2. Patients had chemo-refractory metastatic non-small-cell lung cancer and received focal radiation plus CTLA-4 blockade that used ipilimumab. This chain uses TRBV9 with TRBJ2-3; 11 nucleotides agree with TRBD2. Source: peripheral blood, taken from a patient treated with radiotherapy plus ipilimumab. The source of this sequence is a human donor with non-small cell lung cancer whose response to radiotherapy plus ipilimumab could not be evaluated. For the CDR3, the DNA is TGTGCCAGCAGCGTAGTTAGCGGGGGGGCCACAGATACGCAGTATTTT. Translating it yields CASSVVSGGATDTQYF.